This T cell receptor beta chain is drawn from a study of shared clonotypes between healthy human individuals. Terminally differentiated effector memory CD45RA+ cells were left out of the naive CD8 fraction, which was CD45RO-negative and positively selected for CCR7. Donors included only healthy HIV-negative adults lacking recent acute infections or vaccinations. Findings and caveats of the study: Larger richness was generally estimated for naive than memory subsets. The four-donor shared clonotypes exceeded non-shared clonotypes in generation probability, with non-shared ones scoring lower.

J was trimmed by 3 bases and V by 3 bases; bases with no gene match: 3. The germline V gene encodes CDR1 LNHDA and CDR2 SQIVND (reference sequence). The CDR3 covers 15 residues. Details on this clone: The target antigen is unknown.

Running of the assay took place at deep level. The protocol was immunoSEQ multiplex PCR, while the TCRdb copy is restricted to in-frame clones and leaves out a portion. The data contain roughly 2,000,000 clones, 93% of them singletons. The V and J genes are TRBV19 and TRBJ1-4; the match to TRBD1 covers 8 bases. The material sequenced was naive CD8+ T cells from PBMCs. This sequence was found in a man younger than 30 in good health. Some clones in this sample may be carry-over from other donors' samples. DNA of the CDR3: TGTGCCAGTAGTATCCAGGGGGCCGCTAATGAAAAACTGTTTTTT. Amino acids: CASSIQGAANEKLFF.